The 11 T cell receptor beta chains below come from one sample, sequenced in a study of PD-1 blockade in classical Hodgkin lymphoma. Brentuximab vedotin exposure varied, and every patient relapsed after autologous stem cell transplantation. Data came from immunoSEQ multiplex PCR; TCRdb stores just in-frame clones and leaves some out. The table shows about 97,000 clones, with approximately 88% occurring only once. Source: peripheral blood mononuclear cells (PBMCs), taken at baseline. These receptors all stem from a human donor with classical Hodgkin lymphoma.

This clone was seen only a few times. The chain links TRBV5-4 to TRBJ1-5; weak D call: TRBD1 (6 bases). Germline CDR1 SGHNT, CDR2 YYREEE (reference sequence). V lost 4 bases and J lost 7, with 15 bases in between. The CDR3 consists of 14 residues. Here the CDR3 reads CASSIQGGDQPQHF. The CDR3 DNA reads as TGTGCCAGCAGCATACAGGGTGGGGACCAGCCCCAGCATTTT. Full variable domain (missing parts from reference TRBV5-4 and TRBJ1-5): ETGVTQSPTHLIKTRGQQVTLRCSSQSGHNTVSWYQQALGQGPQFIFQYYREEENGRGNFPPRFSGLQFPNYSSELNVNALELDDSALYLCASSIQGGDQPQHFGDGTRLSIL.

This chain connects TRBV7-8 to TRBJ2-5; 7 bases fit TRBD1. The J segment lost 5 bases and the V segment lost 6 bases, leaving 9 bases of the junction unmatched. The CDR3 sequence is 14 residues long. The germline gives CDR1 SGHVS, CDR2 FQNEAQ. In DNA form, the CDR3 reads TGTGCCAGCAGTTTAACAGGGGTTATGGAGACCCAGTACTTC. Translation: CASSLTGVMETQYF.

The V gene is TRBV7-2, the J gene TRBJ2-2; D perhaps matches TRBD2 (6 bases). V was shortened by 5 bases and J by 4 bases, with 14 bases between the two germline ends. CDR3 length equals 15 residues. Germline CDR1 is SGHTA and CDR2 is FQGNSA. The CDR3 spells CASSRDWTATGELFF. Written as DNA, the CDR3 is TGTGCCAGCAGCCGGGACTGGACGGCCACCGGGGAGCTGTTTTTT. Full variable domain (missing parts from reference TRBV7-2 and TRBJ2-2): GAGVSQSPSNKVTEKGKDVELRCDPISGHTALYWYRQSLGQGLEFLIYFQGNSAPDKSGLPSDRFSAERTGGSVSTLTIQRTQQEDSAVYLCASSRDWTATGELFFGEGSRLTVL.

This chain joins TRBV29-1 and TRBJ2-7; D perhaps matches TRBD1 (6 bases). Trimming removed 2 bases at V and 4 bases at J, with 12 bases between. Germline CDR1 and CDR2: SQVTM and ANQGSEA. CDR3 length: 13 residues. CDR3 sequence: CSVERGRGYEQYF. Written as DNA, the CDR3 is TGCAGCGTTGAAAGGGGCAGGGGTTACGAGCAGTACTTC.

The CDR3 region is CAISESIVTSGRLDEQFF. CDR3 DNA sequence: TGTGCCATCAGTGAGTCGATCGTAACTAGCGGGAGATTAGATGAGCAGTTCTTC. The V and J genes are TRBV10-3 and TRBJ2-1; 11 bases are shared with TRBD2. Germline CDR1 ENHRY, CDR2 SYGVKD. J lost 8 bases, V lost 0 bases, and 12 bases had no gene match. This CDR3 region has 18 residues.

The V call is TRBV5-6, the J call TRBJ1-4, with a weak D call TRBD1 (5 bases). Germline CDR1 is SGHDT and CDR2 is YYEEEE. This CDR3 spans 19 amino acids. V shed 1 base and J shed 4 bases, with 23 bases lying between them. DNA of the CDR3: TGTGCCAGCAGCTTGTTATTTCCGGGATCAGGGACGGATAATGAAAAACTGTTTTTT. It specifies CASSLLFPGSGTDNEKLFF.

The J gene is TRBJ2-3, the V gene TRBV7-9; D uncertain. The V and J ends lost 5 bases and 0 bases respectively, with 9 bases between them. Germline loops: CDR1 SEHNR, CDR2 FQNEAQ (reference sequence). The CDR3 sequence is 14 residues long. The CDR3 is CASSPIISTDTQYF. CDR3 in DNA: TGTGCCAGCAGCCCTATTATAAGCACAGATACGCAGTATTTT.

The chain carries TRBV9 and TRBJ2-3; 7 bases align to TRBD2. Germline values: CDR1 SGDLS, CDR2 YYNGEE. V dropped 1 base and J dropped 4; count of bases not matched to a gene: 9. CDR3 size: 16 residues. DNA for the CDR3: TGTGCCAGCAGCGTATGGGCTAGCGGATCCCCAGATACGCAGTATTTT. It yields the protein CASSVWASGSPDTQYF.

The J gene is TRBJ2-5, the V gene TRBV5-1, with 9 positions matching TRBD2. The trim removed 0 bases at V and 2 bases at J, leaving 2 bases unmatched. The CDR3 consists of 15 residues. Germline loops: CDR1 SGHRS, CDR2 YFSETQ. The CDR3 loop reads CASSLAGLAQETQYF. Written as DNA, the CDR3 is TGCGCCAGCAGCTTGGCCGGACTAGCGCAAGAGACCCAGTACTTC. The full variable domain, in which reference TRBV5-1 and TRBJ2-5 provide the parts outside the CDR3, is KAGVTQTPRYLIKTRGQQVTLSCSPISGHRSVSWYQQTPGQGLQFLFEYFSETQRNKGNFPGRFSGRQFSNSRSEMNVSTLELGDSALYLCASSLAGLAQETQYFGPGTRLLVL.

The chain has TRBV10-3 and TRBJ2-7, with TRBD1 as a possible D gene (5 bases). Trimming removed 7 bases at V and 5 bases at J, with 18 bases between. CDR1 and CDR2 (germline): ENHRY, SYGVKD. This CDR3 is 14 amino acids long. This CDR3 reads CAITQDQGAHEQYF. Here the CDR3 DNA reads TGTGCCATCACCCAGGATCAGGGCGCCCACGAGCAGTACTTC.

This chain joins TRBV6-1 and TRBJ2-1; a weak D match, TRBD2 (6 bases). Trimming shortened V by 5 bases and J by 9 bases, and 14 bases separated the two germline ends. The CDR3 extends over 13 amino acids. Germline-derived CDR1 and CDR2 are MNHNS and SASEGT. The CDR3, as DNA: TGTGCCAGCAGTTTGGAGGGAATGGGTGAGCAGTTCTTC. It translates to CASSLEGMGEQFF.